This is a list of T cell receptor beta chains from one sample in a study of radiotherapy plus CTLA-4 blockade in lung cancer. Clones were sequenced by immunoSEQ multiplex PCR, and TCRdb holds only the in-frame ones, with some missing. The table includes tens of thousands of clones, about 77% detected once. The sequencing here drew on peripheral blood, taken from a patient treated with radiotherapy plus ipilimumab. These receptors were taken from a human donor with non-small cell lung cancer whose response to radiotherapy plus ipilimumab could not be evaluated. The CDR3 runs from the conserved cysteine through the conserved F or W. A D gene is named only where the DNA matches it firmly. Rows may omit the clone size; those that give it use once, few, many or a size class.

clone_size: few; v_call: TRBV5-1; d_call: TRBD1; j_call: TRBJ2-7; cdr3_nt: TGCGCCAGCAGCTTGGATAGCAGGGGGAAGGACGAGCAGTACTTC; cdr3_aa: CASSLDSRGKDEQYF
clone_size: -; v_call: TRBV19; d_call: TRBD1; j_call: TRBJ1-2; cdr3_nt: TGTGCCAGTAGTCCGGGACAGGGGGGAGACTATGGCTACACCTTC; cdr3_aa: CASSPGQGGDYGYTF
clone_size: -; v_call: TRBV6-5; d_call: TRBD2; j_call: TRBJ2-1; cdr3_nt: TGTGCCAGCAGCCCCCGGGGGGTCTCCTACAATGAGCAGTTCTTC; cdr3_aa: CASSPRGVSYNEQFF
clone_size: -; v_call: TRBV9; d_call: -; j_call: TRBJ1-3; cdr3_nt: TGTGCCAGCAGCGTAAGCGGCCACAGTCCTGGAAACACCATATATTTT; cdr3_aa: CASSVSGHSPGNTIYF
clone_size: -; v_call: TRBV5-6; d_call: -; j_call: TRBJ2-5; cdr3_nt: TGTGCCAGCAGCCGACTCGGGGAGTACCAAGAGACCCAGTACTTC; cdr3_aa: CASSRLGEYQETQYF
clone_size: -; v_call: TRBV28; d_call: -; j_call: TRBJ1-2; cdr3_nt: TGTGCCAGCAGAACAGCAGACCATAACTATGGCTACACCTTC; cdr3_aa: CASRTADHNYGYTF
clone_size: -; v_call: TRBV10-1; d_call: -; j_call: TRBJ2-1; cdr3_nt: TGCGCCGCGGCGTGCAGCCATCATAGAAATGAGCAGTTCTTC; cdr3_aa: CAAACSHHRNEQFF
clone_size: -; v_call: TRBV6-5; d_call: -; j_call: TRBJ1-5; cdr3_nt: TGTGCCAGCACGGCGGAGCTCTCTGGTCAGCCCCAGCATTTT; cdr3_aa: CASTAELSGQPQHF
clone_size: -; v_call: TRBV6-5; d_call: TRBD1; j_call: TRBJ2-7; cdr3_nt: TGTGCCAGCACTCAATCCGGGACAGGGGGCCACGAGCAGTACTTC; cdr3_aa: CASTQSGTGGHEQYF
clone_size: -; v_call: TRBV27; d_call: -; j_call: TRBJ2-7; cdr3_nt: TGTGCCAGCAGTTCACTCGCCCCACCAAGTAATTACGAGCAGTACTTC; cdr3_aa: CASSSLAPPSNYEQYF
clone_size: -; v_call: TRBV7-3; d_call: -; j_call: TRBJ1-6; cdr3_nt: TGTGCCAGCAGCTCATCAGGGTCAGGATCACCCCTCCACTTT; cdr3_aa: CASSSSGSGSPLHF
clone_size: few; v_call: TRBV6-6; d_call: -; j_call: TRBJ2-7; cdr3_nt: TGTGCCAGCAGCAAGACTAGGTCCCAATACGAGCAGTACTTC; cdr3_aa: CASSKTRSQYEQYF
clone_size: -; v_call: TRBV19; d_call: TRBD2; j_call: TRBJ2-1; cdr3_nt: TGTGCCAGTAGTACCGGTAGCGGGAGAAGCAATGAGCAGTTCTTC; cdr3_aa: CASSTGSGRSNEQFF
clone_size: -; v_call: TRBV19; d_call: -; j_call: TRBJ1-2; cdr3_nt: TGTGCCAGTACGGGCGAGGGCAGAAACTATGGCTACACCTTC; cdr3_aa: CASTGEGRNYGYTF
clone_size: -; v_call: TRBV18; d_call: -; j_call: TRBJ2-5; cdr3_nt: TGTGCCAGCTCACCACTACTAGCATCAGAGACCCAGTACTTC; cdr3_aa: CASSPLLASETQYF
clone_size: -; v_call: TRBV6-5; d_call: TRBD1; j_call: TRBJ2-1; cdr3_nt: TGTGCCAGCAGCTCACAGGGGGCAACTAATGAGCAGTTCTTC; cdr3_aa: CASSSQGATNEQFF
clone_size: -; v_call: TRBV6-5; d_call: -; j_call: TRBJ2-7; cdr3_nt: TGTGCCAGCAGGATCAGTGGACAGACGTACTTC; cdr3_aa: CASRISGQTYF
clone_size: -; v_call: TRBV19; d_call: TRBD2; j_call: TRBJ2-4; cdr3_nt: TGTGCCAGTACTAGCGGGAGGACAAAAAACATTCAGTACTTC; cdr3_aa: CASTSGRTKNIQYF
clone_size: -; v_call: TRBV30; d_call: TRBD1; j_call: TRBJ1-6; cdr3_nt: TGTGCCTGGAGCCTACAGGGGGCTAGGTCCTCACCCCTCCACTTT; cdr3_aa: CAWSLQGARSSPLHF
clone_size: -; v_call: TRBV5-6; d_call: TRBD1; j_call: TRBJ2-7; cdr3_nt: TGTGCCAGCAGCTGGAGGACAGGGAGGTACGAGCAGTACTTC; cdr3_aa: CASSWRTGRYEQYF
clone_size: few; v_call: TRBV9; d_call: -; j_call: TRBJ1-2; cdr3_nt: TGTGCCAGCAGCGTAGCGGGGGGGAACTATGGCTACACCTTC; cdr3_aa: CASSVAGGNYGYTF
clone_size: -; v_call: TRBV11-2; d_call: -; j_call: TRBJ2-5; cdr3_nt: TGTGCCAGCAGCCCCAGCAGGCCTCAAGAGACCCAGTACTTC; cdr3_aa: CASSPSRPQETQYF
clone_size: few; v_call: TRBV7-2; d_call: -; j_call: TRBJ2-5; cdr3_nt: TGTGCCAGCAGCTTAGTACGCGCAGAGACCCAGTACTTC; cdr3_aa: CASSLVRAETQYF
clone_size: -; v_call: TRBV9; d_call: -; j_call: TRBJ1-1; cdr3_nt: TGTGCCAGCAGCGACAGGTCCTCAATACTGAACACTGAAGCTTTCTTT; cdr3_aa: CASSDRSSILNTEAFF
clone_size: -; v_call: TRBV30; d_call: -; j_call: TRBJ1-3; cdr3_nt: TGTGCCTGGAGTGTTCACTCTGGAAACACCATATATTTT; cdr3_aa: CAWSVHSGNTIYF
clone_size: -; v_call: TRBV4-3; d_call: -; j_call: TRBJ2-3; cdr3_nt: TGCGCCAGCAGCCAAGGAGTGGCAGATACGCAGTATTTT; cdr3_aa: CASSQGVADTQYF
clone_size: -; v_call: TRBV6-1; d_call: -; j_call: TRBJ2-1; cdr3_nt: TGTGCCAGCGCATCCCAAATTCAGGGAAATGAGCAGTTCTTC; cdr3_aa: CASASQIQGNEQFF
clone_size: -; v_call: TRBV19; d_call: TRBD1; j_call: TRBJ2-5; cdr3_nt: TGTGCCAGTAGTAGCCGACAGGGTTTGTACCAAGAGACCCAGTACTTC; cdr3_aa: CASSSRQGLYQETQYF
clone_size: -; v_call: TRBV29-1; d_call: TRBD1; j_call: TRBJ1-2; cdr3_nt: TGCAGCGTTGGACAGGGCCTCTATGGCTACACCTTC; cdr3_aa: CSVGQGLYGYTF
clone_size: -; v_call: TRBV7-8; d_call: TRBD1; j_call: TRBJ2-5; cdr3_nt: TGTGCCAGCAGCTCTGACAGGGCGGATCAAGAGACCCAGTACTTC; cdr3_aa: CASSSDRADQETQYF
clone_size: -; v_call: TRBV13; d_call: TRBD1; j_call: TRBJ2-3; cdr3_nt: TGTGCCAGCAGCCCCTCGGACAGGGGAAGCACAGATACGCAGTATTTT; cdr3_aa: CASSPSDRGSTDTQYF
clone_size: -; v_call: TRBV5-5; d_call: -; j_call: TRBJ1-2; cdr3_nt: TGTGCCAGCAGCTCTGTGGTCAGGGGCGCGCACTATGGCTACACCTTC; cdr3_aa: CASSSVVRGAHYGYTF
clone_size: -; v_call: TRBV30; d_call: -; j_call: TRBJ2-7; cdr3_nt: TGTGCCTGGGGGGTAGGAGACATCAGGGACTTC; cdr3_aa: CAWGVGDIRDF
clone_size: -; v_call: TRBV6-6; d_call: -; j_call: TRBJ1-5; cdr3_nt: TGTGCCAGCAGTTTCGAGGTTGGGCCCCAGCATTTT; cdr3_aa: CASSFEVGPQHF
clone_size: -; v_call: TRBV5-4; d_call: TRBD2; j_call: TRBJ2-7; cdr3_nt: TGTGCCAGCAGCTTCAAGCGGGGGGTCACGGGCGAGCAGTACTTC; cdr3_aa: CASSFKRGVTGEQYF
clone_size: -; v_call: TRBV15; d_call: TRBD1; j_call: TRBJ2-3; cdr3_nt: TGTGCCACCAGCAGAGATCGGACAGGGGGCACAGATACGCAGTATTTT; cdr3_aa: CATSRDRTGGTDTQYF
clone_size: -; v_call: TRBV7-2; d_call: -; j_call: TRBJ1-5; cdr3_nt: TGTGCCAGCAGCCAGGGTAGCAATCAGCCCCAGCATTTT; cdr3_aa: CASSQGSNQPQHF
clone_size: few; v_call: TRBV7-2; d_call: -; j_call: TRBJ2-7; cdr3_nt: TGTGCCAGCAGCCCAAGGCAGGGGCTCGAGCAGTACTTC; cdr3_aa: CASSPRQGLEQYF
clone_size: -; v_call: TRBV18; d_call: TRBD2; j_call: TRBJ2-1; cdr3_nt: TGTGCCAGCTCACCACGTGCTAGCGGGAGCTACAATGAGCAGTTCTTC; cdr3_aa: CASSPRASGSYNEQFF
clone_size: -; v_call: TRBV27; d_call: -; j_call: TRBJ2-7; cdr3_nt: TGTGCCAGCAGTTTATCGCGGGGATCCTACGAGCAGTACTTC; cdr3_aa: CASSLSRGSYEQYF
clone_size: -; v_call: TRBV5-1; d_call: -; j_call: TRBJ2-7; cdr3_nt: TGCGCCAGCAGCCCAGGGGCCTACGAGCAGTACTTC; cdr3_aa: CASSPGAYEQYF
clone_size: -; v_call: TRBV15; d_call: TRBD1; j_call: TRBJ1-2; cdr3_nt: TGTGCCACCAGCAGAGATCAAGGGACAGGGAGCTATGGCTACACCTTC; cdr3_aa: CATSRDQGTGSYGYTF